A single sample gave rise to the 2 T cell receptor beta chains below, sequenced in a study of T cell clones after liver transplantation. TCRdb keeps only in-frame clones here, not all; method: immunoSEQ multiplex PCR. The sample includes some 70,000 clones, 75% to 90% of them seen just once. Sequencing used CD4+ T cells from blood, obtained before liver transplant. The origin of the receptors is a human donor who received a liver transplant.

The genes are TRBV28 and TRBJ2-3; D remains ambiguous. Germline CDR1 and CDR2: MDHEN and SYDVKM. The CDR3 contains 15 residues. Between the trimmed V and J ends, which lost 3 bases and 6 bases, there was a span of 16 bases. The CDR3 loop is CASSFGRWATDTQYF. In DNA form, the CDR3 reads TGTGCCAGCAGTTTCGGGCGATGGGCGACGGATACGCAGTATTTT.

V usage is TRBV6-1 and J usage is TRBJ2-7, with D perhaps matching TRBD1 or TRBD2 (7 bases each). There are 14 residues in the CDR3. The V gene's germline CDR1 is MNHNS and CDR2 SASEGT. The ends were cut back, 5 bases at V and 3 bases at J, with 14 bases in the middle. The CDR3 region is CASSRLAGGYEQYF. CDR3 sequence (DNA): TGTGCCAGCAGTCGACTAGCAGGGGGCTACGAGCAGTACTTC.